Each of the 21 T cell receptor beta chains below was sequenced from the same sample in a study of T cells in Graves' hyperthyroidism and ophthalmopathy. From RNA transcripts, TCR beta CDR3 regions were amplified. The TCR CDR3 was amplified in a first-round RT-PCR using the HTBI primer set. TCRdb passed the multiplex PCR reads through MiXCR, listing each CDR3 protein once. The data show 400,000 to 600,000 distinct CDR3 sequences, about 16% seen once. What was sequenced was blood. These receptors originate from a woman aged 25 to 39 with Graves' ophthalmopathy.

This clonotype was found many times. The chain couples TRBV13 to TRBJ2-7; D is uncertain. V dropped 2 bases and J dropped 5 bases, with 4 bases sitting between them. Per the germline V gene, CDR1 is PRHDT and CDR2 is FYEKMQ (reference sequence). The CDR3 sequence is 11 residues long. As DNA, the CDR3 is TGTGCCAGCAGCTTACGTGACGAGCAGTACTTC. Translated, it gives CASSLRDEQYF.

At least ten counts were recorded for this clonotype. The rearrangement joins TRBV28 to TRBJ2-1, with 13 bases fitting TRBD2. Germline lookup yields CDR1 MDHEN and CDR2 SYDVKM. Unmatched junction bases numbered 11, after V lost 4 bases and J lost 5 bases. The CDR3 length is 18 residues. The DNA of the CDR3 is TGTGCCAGCAGTTCTCGACTAGCGGGAGGTCTGTGGGACAATGAGCAGTTCTTC. As protein: CASSSRLAGGLWDNEQFF.

This chain links TRBV25-1 with TRBJ1-1, with unresolved D. The CDR3 extends over 15 amino acids. Deletions cut 0 bases from V and 1 base from J, with 9 bases between. The germline V gene encodes CDR1 MGHDK and CDR2 SYGVNS. The CDR3 nucleotides are TGTGCCAGCAGTGAATATAAGTTCGAGAACACTGAAGCTTTCTTT. Amino acids: CASSEYKFENTEAFF.

In regard to this clonotype: This sequence may be a read error, since a much larger clone differs from it by one base. The genes are TRBV10-3 and TRBJ1-6; 8 nucleotides agree with TRBD1. The germline V gene encodes CDR1 ENHRY and CDR2 SYGVKD. The CDR3 has 14 amino acids. The CDR3 loop is CAIRDTGGNSPPHF. The CDR3 DNA reads as TGTGCCATCAGAGATACAGGGGGTAATTCACCCCCCCACTTT.

This clonotype has a handful of counts. V is TRBV20-1 and J is TRBJ2-3; D is possibly TRBD1 or TRBD2 (5 bases each). Trimming shortened V by 6 bases and J by 0 bases, and 13 bases separated the two germline ends. Germline assignment: CDR1 DFQATT and CDR2 SNEGSKA (reference sequence). The CDR3 has 14 residues. The CDR3 DNA sequence: TGCAGTGCCCAGGGAGCGGATAGCACAGATACGCAGTATTTT. Translation: CSAQGADSTDTQYF.

This clonotype was seen repeatedly, ten times or more. The chain recombines TRBV18 with TRBJ2-4; TRBD1 is a possible D gene (6 bases). Germline V lookup: CDR1 KGHSH, CDR2 LQKENI. Between the trimmed V and J ends, which lost 0 bases and 1 base, there was a span of 10 bases. The CDR3 is 16 amino acids. The CDR3 nucleotides are TGTGCCAGCTCACCACCTACAGGGATGGCCAAAAACATTCAGTACTTC. Amino acid sequence: CASSPPTGMAKNIQYF.

This clonotype has just a few counts. The V call is TRBV3-2, the J call TRBJ2-6. TRBV3-2 is a known pseudogene. The CDR3 runs 18 residues. CDR3 in DNA: TGTGCCAGCAGCCCCACTTATGGACGGTGCTCTGGGGCCAACGTCCTGACTTTC. This encodes CASSPTYGRCSGANVLTF.

There are a few counts of this clonotype. CDR3 sequence reads: CSAEGGTSGRQQYF. The CDR3 nucleotides are TGCAGCGCCGAGGGCGGGACTAGCGGGAGGCAGCAGTACTTC. The chain carries TRBV29-1 and TRBJ2-7; TRBD2 agrees at 15 bases. Germline assignment: CDR1 SQVTM and CDR2 ANQGSEA. This CDR3 spans 14 amino acids. V trimming: 7 bases; J trimming: 8 bases; junction bases outside the gene matches: 9.

This clonotype was observed a handful of times. The J gene is TRBJ2-5, the V gene TRBV19, with TRBD2 matching over 14 bases. Germline V gene sequence: CDR1 LNHDA, CDR2 SQIVND (reference sequence). V shed 2 bases and J 1 base; nucleotides not matched to a gene: 18. CDR3 length equals 22 residues. The CDR3, as DNA: TGTGCCAGTAGTATATCTCCGGCGGGACTAGCGGGAGTGAGGGGGTTCCAAGAGACCCAGTACTTC. Amino acid sequence: CASSISPAGLAGVRGFQETQYF.

This clonotype was counted at least ten times. The chain links TRBV30 to TRBJ2-1, with 9 bases fitting TRBD2. J lost 12 bases, V lost 3 bases, and 9 bases had no gene match. Germline values: CDR1 GTSNPN, CDR2 SVGIG (reference sequence). CDR3 length: 13 residues. The CDR3 DNA follows: TGTGCCTGGAGAGAGGGACTAGCAATTCGGCAGTTCTTC. Translating it yields CAWREGLAIRQFF.

This clonotype was found a few times. The V and J genes are TRBV7-2 and TRBJ2-1; 8 nucleotides line up with TRBD2. Germline CDR1 and CDR2: SGHTA and FQGNSA. Trimming at V came to 5 bases and at J to 10 bases, leaving 13 bases not matched to a gene. This CDR3 region has 15 residues. The CDR3 region is CASSEPGLGMGEQFF. In DNA, the CDR3 is TGTGCCAGCAGCGAACCGGGACTAGGGATGGGAGAGCAGTTCTTC.

There are a few counts of this clonotype. The rearrangement joins TRBV4-2 to TRBJ1-4; D is possibly TRBD1 (6 bases). CDR3 length equals 16 residues. Per germline, CDR1 LGHNA and CDR2 YNFKEQ. V was clipped by 4 bases and J by 1 base, with 13 bases between them. The CDR3 bases are TGTGCCAGCAGCCGCCCTACAGGGAGAACTAATGAAAAACTGTTTTTT. This codes for CASSRPTGRTNEKLFF.

This clonotype was seen at least ten times. V gene TRBV28 combines with J gene TRBJ2-5, with a tentative D call TRBD2 (5 bases). The germline V gene encodes CDR1 MDHEN and CDR2 SYDVKM. This CDR3 is built from 14 residues. V gave up 7 bases and J gave up 0 bases, with 12 bases separating them. The DNA for the CDR3 is TGTGCCAGCACCCCGCGGGCCCACCAAGAGACCCAGTACTTC. This codes for CASTPRAHQETQYF.

This clonotype was counted many times. This sequence joins TRBV20-1 and TRBJ2-5, with D possibly matching TRBD1 (5 bases). The CDR3 covers 16 residues. The germline CDR1 and CDR2 sequences are DFQATT and SNEGSKA (reference sequence). V lost 0 bases and J lost 2, with 16 bases in between. For the CDR3, the DNA is TGCAGTGCTAGAGATACCCGTCAGGGATTACAAGAGACCCAGTACTTC. Its protein is CSARDTRQGLQETQYF.

In this sample, this clonotype turned up a few times. The junction shows a germline mismatch at one end, possibly a read error. J is TRBJ2-5 and V is TRBV20-1; 7 nucleotides align to TRBD1. Per germline, CDR1 DFQATT and CDR2 SNEGSKA (reference sequence). There are 13 residues in the CDR3. CDR3 loop: CSARERGQGTQYF. CDR3 coding DNA: TGCAGTGCTAGAGAAAGGGGGCAAGGGACCCAGTACTTC.

In its sample, this clonotype was seen many times. The V call is TRBV6-1, the J call TRBJ2-3; D is possibly TRBD1 or TRBD2 (5 bases each). Between the trimmed V and J ends, which lost 2 bases and 0 bases, there was a span of 6 bases. The CDR3 contains 14 residues. From germline, CDR1 is MNHNS and CDR2 SASEGT. Written as DNA, the CDR3 is TGTGCCAGCAGTGAATGGGGGAGCACAGATACGCAGTATTTT. It translates to CASSEWGSTDTQYF.

This clonotype came up a few times. V is TRBV10-3 and J is TRBJ2-5, with TRBD2 matching over 12 bases. CDR1 and CDR2 from the germline V gene are ENHRY and SYGVKD. The V and J ends lost 2 bases and 4 bases, in that order; junction bases with no gene match: 2. The CDR3 has 15 amino acids. This CDR3 reads CAISEGTSGPETQYF. The CDR3 bases are TGTGCCATCAGTGAGGGGACTAGCGGGCCAGAGACCCAGTACTTC.

Turning to this clonotype: Being one base from a much bigger clone, this may be a read error. The CDR3 bases are TGTGCCAGTACCACAGTCAAGGGCGGAACCCAGTACTTC. Its protein is CASTTVKGGTQYF. The genes are TRBV19 and TRBJ2-5, with no clear D. Trimming removed 7 bases at V and 8 bases at J, with 17 bases between. Germline CDR1 and CDR2: LNHDA and SQIVND (reference sequence). This CDR3 has 13 residues.

As regards this clonotype: The junction and the germline gene differ at one end; a read error may be behind it. The gene calls are TRBV6-2 or TRBV6-3 and TRBJ2-1; TRBD2 might be the D (5 bases). Germline values: CDR1 MNHEY, CDR2 SVGEGT. This CDR3 contains 15 residues. In nucleotides, the CDR3 is TGTGTCAGCAGTTACGTACTAGACCTTAACAATGAGCAGTTCTTC. Protein: CVSSYVLDLNNEQFF.

This clonotype was found a few times. V and J are TRBV19 and TRBJ2-3; D may be TRBD1 (5 bases). V was cut by 5 bases and J by 6 bases, with 12 bases left in between. The germline V gene has CDR1 LNHDA and CDR2 SQIVND (reference sequence). CDR3 length: 13 amino acids. The CDR3 coding sequence is TGTGCCAGTAGTCTGATCAAGGGGGATACGCAGTATTTT. This codes for CASSLIKGDTQYF.

This chain uses TRBV20-1 with TRBJ2-7; TRBD2 matches 7 bases. Per the germline V gene, CDR1 is DFQATT and CDR2 is SNEGSKA (reference sequence). J gave up 4 bases and V 2 bases, and 14 bases lay outside the gene matches. This CDR3 region has 16 residues. CDR3 region: CSARWLAVQSEYEQYF. The CDR3 DNA is TGCAGTGCTAGATGGCTAGCGGTTCAATCGGAGTACGAGCAGTACTTC.